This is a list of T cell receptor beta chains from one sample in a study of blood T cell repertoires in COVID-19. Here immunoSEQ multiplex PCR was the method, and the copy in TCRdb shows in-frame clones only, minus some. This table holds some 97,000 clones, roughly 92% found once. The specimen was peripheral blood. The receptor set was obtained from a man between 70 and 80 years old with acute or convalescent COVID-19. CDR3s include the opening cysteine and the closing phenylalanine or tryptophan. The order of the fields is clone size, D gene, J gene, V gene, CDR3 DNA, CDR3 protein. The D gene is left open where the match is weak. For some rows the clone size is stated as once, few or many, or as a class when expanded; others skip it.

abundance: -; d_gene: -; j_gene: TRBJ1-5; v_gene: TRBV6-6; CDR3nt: TGTGCCAGCAGTTACTCGCAGAGGCACTGGCCCCAGCATTTT; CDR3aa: CASSYSQRHWPQHF
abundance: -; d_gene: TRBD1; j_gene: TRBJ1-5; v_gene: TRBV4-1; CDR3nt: TGCGCCAGCAGCCTTATACAGGGGTTTCGGCAGCCCCAGCATTTT; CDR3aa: CASSLIQGFRQPQHF
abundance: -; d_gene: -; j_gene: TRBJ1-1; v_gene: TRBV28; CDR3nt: TGTGCCAGCAGTTCGACAGTGAACACTGAAGCTTTCTTT; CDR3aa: CASSSTVNTEAFF
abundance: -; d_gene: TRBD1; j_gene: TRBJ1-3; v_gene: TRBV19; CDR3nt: TGTGCCAGTAGAACTATTACAGGGGGCACTGGAAACACCATATATTTT; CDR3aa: CASRTITGGTGNTIYF
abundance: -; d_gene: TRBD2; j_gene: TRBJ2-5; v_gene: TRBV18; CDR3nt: TGTGCCAGCTCTATCGCTAGCGGTGCACAAGAGACCCAGTACTTC; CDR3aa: CASSIASGAQETQYF
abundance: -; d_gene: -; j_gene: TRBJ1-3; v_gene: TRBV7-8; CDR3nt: TGTGCCAGCAGCCGAGGACAGAACCTCAACTCTGGAAACACCATATATTTT; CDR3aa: CASSRGQNLNSGNTIYF
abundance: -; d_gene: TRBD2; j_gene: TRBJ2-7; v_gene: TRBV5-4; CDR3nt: TGTGCCAGCAGCTTCGAGCGGGGGGCTTCCTACGAGCAGTACTTC; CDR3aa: CASSFERGASYEQYF
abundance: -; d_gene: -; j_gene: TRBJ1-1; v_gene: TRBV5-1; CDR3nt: TGCGCCAGCAGCTTGGTCAGTCCCACTGAAGCTTTCTTT; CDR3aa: CASSLVSPTEAFF
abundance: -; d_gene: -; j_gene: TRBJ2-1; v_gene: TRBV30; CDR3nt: TGTGCCTGGAAAAGGGACACCCTTATTTACAATGAGCAGTTCTTC; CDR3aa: CAWKRDTLIYNEQFF
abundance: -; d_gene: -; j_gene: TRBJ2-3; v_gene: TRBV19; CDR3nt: TGTGCCAGTAGTATTGTGGGGGCGAGGACTAGGACACATACGCAGTATTTT; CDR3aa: CASSIVGARTRTHTQYF
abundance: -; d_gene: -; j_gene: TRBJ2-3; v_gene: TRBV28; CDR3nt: TGTGCCAGCAGTATGGGCCCAGATACGCAGTATTTT; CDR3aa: CASSMGPDTQYF
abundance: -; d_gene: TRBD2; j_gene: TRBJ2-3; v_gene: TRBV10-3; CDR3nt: TGTGCCATCAGTGAGGGAGTAGCGGGGGGCACAGATACGCAGTATTTT; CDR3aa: CAISEGVAGGTDTQYF
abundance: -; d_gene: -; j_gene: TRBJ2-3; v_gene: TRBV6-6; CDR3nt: TGTGCCAGCAGTTGGGGGGAAACGCAGTATTTT; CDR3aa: CASSWGETQYF
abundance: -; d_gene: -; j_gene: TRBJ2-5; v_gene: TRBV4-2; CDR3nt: TGTGCCAGCAGCCAAGTGGGCCAATCGGAGACCCAGTACTTC; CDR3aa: CASSQVGQSETQYF
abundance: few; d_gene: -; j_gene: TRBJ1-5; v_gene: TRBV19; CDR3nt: TGTGCCAGTAGTATTTCGGGGGGCTCTCAGCCCCAGCATTTT; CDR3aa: CASSISGGSQPQHF
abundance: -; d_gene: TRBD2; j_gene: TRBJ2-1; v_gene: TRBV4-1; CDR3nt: TGCGCCAGCAGCCAAGTAGCGGGGGGGCCCCTGGCTCTCAATGAGCAGTTCTTC; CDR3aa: CASSQVAGGPLALNEQFF
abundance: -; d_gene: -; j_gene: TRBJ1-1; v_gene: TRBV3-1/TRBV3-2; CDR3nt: TGTGCCAGCAGCCAAGATGAGGGTCAGAACACTGAAGCTTTCTTT; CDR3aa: CASSQDEGQNTEAFF
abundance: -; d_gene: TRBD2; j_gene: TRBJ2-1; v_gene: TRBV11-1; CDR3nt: TGTGCCAGCAGCCATCCCGGCGGGAGCCATTATGAGCAGTTCTTC; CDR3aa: CASSHPGGSHYEQFF
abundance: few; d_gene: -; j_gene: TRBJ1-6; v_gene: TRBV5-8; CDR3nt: TGTGCCAGCAGCTGGACTGCCATTAATTCACCCCTCCACTTT; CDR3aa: CASSWTAINSPLHF
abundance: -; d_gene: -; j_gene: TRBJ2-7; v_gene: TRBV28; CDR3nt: TGTGCCAGCAATGGAGAAGAGGACACAACCTACGAGCAGTACTTC; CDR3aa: CASNGEEDTTYEQYF
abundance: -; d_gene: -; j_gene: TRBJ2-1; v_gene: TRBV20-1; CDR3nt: TGCAGTGGTGCCCGGTCGGATGAGCAGTTCTTC; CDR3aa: CSGARSDEQFF
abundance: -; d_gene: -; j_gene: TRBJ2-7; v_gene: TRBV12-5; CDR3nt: TGTGCTAGTGGTTTGTTAACCCTGGTGGGGAGCTCCTACGAGCAGTACTTC; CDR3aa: CASGLLTLVGSSYEQYF
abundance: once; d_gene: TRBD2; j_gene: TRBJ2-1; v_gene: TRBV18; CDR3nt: TGTGCCAGCTCACCTCCCGCGCTAGCGGGGCCCTACAATGAGCAGTTCTTC; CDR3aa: CASSPPALAGPYNEQFF
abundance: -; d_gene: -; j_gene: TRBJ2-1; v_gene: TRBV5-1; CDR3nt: TGCGCCAGCAGCTGGGGCGGGGACTCCTACAATGAGCAGTTCTTC; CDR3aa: CASSWGGDSYNEQFF
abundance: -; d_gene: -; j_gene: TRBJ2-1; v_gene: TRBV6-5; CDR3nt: TGTGCCAGCAGCCGCGGTTTTGGCGACAATGAGCAGTTCTTC; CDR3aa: CASSRGFGDNEQFF